What follows are 4 T cell receptor beta chains derived from one specimen sequenced in a study of CD8 T cells in Susac syndrome. RNA amounts of about 0.45 to 1 ug underwent reverse transcription with random hexamers. TCRdb re-called the immunoSEQ multiplex PCR reads through MiXCR, storing one row per CDR3 protein. The sample consists of fewer than 350,000 distinct CDR3 sequences, about 91% of them appearing once. What was sequenced was CD8+ T cells from PBMCs. These receptors originate from a human donor with multiple sclerosis.

This chain connects TRBV7-9 to TRBJ2-5; D is unresolved. Germline V CDR1 and CDR2: SEHNR, FQNEAQ (reference sequence). Trimming shortened V by 5 bases and J by 1 base, and 8 bases separated the two germline ends. The length of the CDR3 is 13 residues. This CDR3 reads CASSRDTQETQYF. Written as DNA, the CDR3 is TGTGCCAGCAGCCGCGACACCCAAGAGACCCAGTACTTC. Full variable domain (outside the CDR3, taken from reference TRBV7-9 and TRBJ2-5): DTGVSQNPRHKITKRGQNVTFRCDPISEHNRLYWYRQTLGQGPEFLTYFQNEAQLEKSRLLSDRFSAERPKGSFSTLEIQRTEQGDSAMYLCASSRDTQETQYFGPGTRLLVL.

V usage is TRBV29-1 and J usage is TRBJ2-5; TRBD2 aligns across 7 bases. V lost 7 bases, J lost 2 bases, and 4 bases stayed unmatched. This CDR3 spans 12 amino acids. CDR1 SQVTM and CDR2 ANQGSEA come from the germline V gene. The CDR3 DNA follows: TGCAGCGGCCGGGAGGATCAAGAGACCCAGTACTTC. Translation gives CSGREDQETQYF.

The chain employs TRBV27 and TRBJ2-7; tentatively, D is TRBD2 (5 bases). Germline CDR1 and CDR2: MNHEY and SMNVEV (reference sequence). CDR3 length: 14 amino acids. V was trimmed by 5 bases and J by 7 bases, leaving 18 bases between them. This CDR3 is CASSVSQFPGEQYF. CDR3 coding DNA: TGTGCCAGCAGTGTGTCTCAATTCCCGGGGGAGCAGTACTTC.

V is TRBV27 and J is TRBJ1-3; D may be TRBD1 (5 bases). CDR3 length: 12 amino acids. V was pared by 2 bases and J by 10 bases, with 9 bases between. CDR1 is MNHEY, CDR2 SMNVEV, per germline (reference sequence). CDR3 DNA: TGTGCCAGCAGTTTAATTGGGGGGACCATATATTTT. Encoded protein: CASSLIGGTIYF.